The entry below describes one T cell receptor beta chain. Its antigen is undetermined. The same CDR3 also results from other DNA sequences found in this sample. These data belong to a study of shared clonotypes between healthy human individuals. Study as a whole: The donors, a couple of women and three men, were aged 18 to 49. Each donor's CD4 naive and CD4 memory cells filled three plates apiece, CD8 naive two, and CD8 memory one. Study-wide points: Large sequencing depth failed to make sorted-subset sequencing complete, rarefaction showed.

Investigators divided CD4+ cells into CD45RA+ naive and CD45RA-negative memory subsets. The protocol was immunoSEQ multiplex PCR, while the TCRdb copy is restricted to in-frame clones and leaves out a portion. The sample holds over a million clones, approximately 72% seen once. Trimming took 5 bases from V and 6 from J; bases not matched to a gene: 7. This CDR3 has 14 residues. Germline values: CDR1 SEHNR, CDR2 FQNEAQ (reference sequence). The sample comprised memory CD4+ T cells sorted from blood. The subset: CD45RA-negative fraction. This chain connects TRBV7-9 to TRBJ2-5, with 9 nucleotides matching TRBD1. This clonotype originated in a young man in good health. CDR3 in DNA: TGTGCCAGCAGCCCGGGACAGGGTGCGAAGACCCAGTACTTC. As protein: CASSPGQGAKTQYF.